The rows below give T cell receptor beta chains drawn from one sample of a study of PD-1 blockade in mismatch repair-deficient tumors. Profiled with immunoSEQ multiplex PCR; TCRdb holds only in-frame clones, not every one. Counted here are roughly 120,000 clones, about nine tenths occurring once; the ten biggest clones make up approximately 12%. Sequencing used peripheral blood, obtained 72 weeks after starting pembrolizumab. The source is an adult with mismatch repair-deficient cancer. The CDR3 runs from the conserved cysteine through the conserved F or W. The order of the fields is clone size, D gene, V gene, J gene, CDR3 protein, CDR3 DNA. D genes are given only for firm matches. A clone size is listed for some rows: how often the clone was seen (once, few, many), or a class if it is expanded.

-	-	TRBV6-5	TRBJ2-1	CASSPLAPSTVQFF	TGTGCCAGCAGTCCGCTAGCACCATCAACTGTGCAGTTCTTC
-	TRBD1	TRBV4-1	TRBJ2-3	CASSRQGLGDTQYF	TGCGCCAGCAGCCGACAGGGATTAGGAGATACGCAGTATTTT
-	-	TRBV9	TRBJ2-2	CASSAGGENGELFF	TGTGCCAGCAGCGCTGGGGGAGAAAACGGGGAGCTGTTTTTT
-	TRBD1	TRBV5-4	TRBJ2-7	CASGTGGTYEQYF	TGTGCCAGCGGGACAGGAGGTACCTACGAGCAGTACTTC
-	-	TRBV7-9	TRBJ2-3	CASSGFGTDTQYF	TGTGCCAGCAGCGGATTCGGGACAGATACGCAGTATTTT
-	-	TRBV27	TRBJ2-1	CASSRTGYRGNEQFF	TGTGCCAGCAGTCGAACAGGGTATCGGGGCAATGAGCAGTTCTTC
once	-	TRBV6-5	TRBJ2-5	CASSNRDTEETQYF	TGTGCCAGCAGTAACCGGGACACCGAAGAGACCCAGTACTTC
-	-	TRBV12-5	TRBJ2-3	CASGLGGTTDTQYF	TGTGCTAGTGGTTTGGGGGGGACTACAGATACGCAGTATTTT
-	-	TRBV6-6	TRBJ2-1	CASNRGGTYNEQFF	TGTGCCAGCAACCGTGGGGGGACCTACAATGAGCAGTTCTTC
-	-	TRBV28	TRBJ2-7	CASRRTSSSYEQYF	TGTGCCAGCAGAAGGACATCGAGCTCCTACGAGCAGTACTTC
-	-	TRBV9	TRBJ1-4	CASSVGGSNEKLFF	TGTGCCAGCAGCGTAGGCGGCAGTAATGAAAAACTGTTTTTT
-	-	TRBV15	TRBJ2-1	CATSRDSGLMSAEQFF	TGTGCCACCAGCAGAGATTCGGGGCTAATGAGCGCTGAGCAGTTCTTC
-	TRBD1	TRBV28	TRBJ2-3	CASSLGSRTGSNTQYF	TGTGCCAGCAGTCTCGGGTCCAGGACAGGGTCGAATACGCAGTATTTT
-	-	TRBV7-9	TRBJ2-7	CASSSTPLRRSRTYEQYF	TGTGCCAGCAGCTCAACGCCGCTAAGGAGGAGTCGGACCTACGAGCAGTACTTC
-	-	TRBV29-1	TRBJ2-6	CSVVGSGANVLTF	TGCAGCGTTGTCGGCTCTGGGGCCAACGTCCTGACTTTC
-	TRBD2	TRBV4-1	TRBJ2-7	CASSQQGLAGAGLYEQYF	TGCGCCAGCAGCCAACAGGGACTAGCGGGAGCAGGATTGTACGAGCAGTACTTC
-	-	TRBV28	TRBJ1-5	CASTPEQGYQPQHF	TGTGCCAGCACCCCCGAACAGGGCTATCAGCCCCAGCATTTT
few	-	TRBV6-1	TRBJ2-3	CASSNVGAGRPAQYF	TGTGCCAGCAGCAACGTCGGGGCCGGGCGGCCTGCGCAGTATTTT
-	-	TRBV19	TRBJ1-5	CASAKSGNRNQPQHF	TGTGCCAGCGCTAAGTCTGGGAACCGCAATCAGCCCCAGCATTTT
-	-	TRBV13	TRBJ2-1	CASSVAEWSSYNEQFF	TGTGCCAGCAGCGTGGCTGAGTGGAGCTCCTACAATGAGCAGTTCTTC
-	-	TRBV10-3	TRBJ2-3	CAISVDSRADTQYF	TGTGCCATCAGTGTTGACTCCAGAGCAGATACGCAGTATTTT
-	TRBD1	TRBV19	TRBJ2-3	CASSILPGGRTDTQYF	TGTGCCAGTAGTATCTTGCCAGGGGGTCGCACAGATACGCAGTATTTT
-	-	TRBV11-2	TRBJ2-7	CASSSFRASGGEQYF	TGTGCCAGCAGCTCCTTCCGGGCCTCGGGTGGGGAGCAGTACTTC
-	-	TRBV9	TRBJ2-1	CASSVARAAEQFF	TGTGCCAGCAGCGTTGCTCGGGCCGCTGAGCAGTTCTTC
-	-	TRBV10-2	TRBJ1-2	CASSGTVGTNYGYTF	TGCGCCAGCAGTGGGACAGTGGGTACCAACTATGGCTACACCTTC
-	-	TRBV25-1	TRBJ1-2	CASSAGANYGYTF	TGTGCCAGCAGTGCCGGCGCTAACTATGGCTACACCTTC
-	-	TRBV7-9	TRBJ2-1	CASSPRDSNYNEQFF	TGTGCCAGCAGCCCACGGGACTCCAACTACAATGAGCAGTTCTTC
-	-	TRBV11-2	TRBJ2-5	CASSLLARDPEYF	TGTGCCAGCAGCTTACTTGCCCGGGACCCCGAGTACTTC
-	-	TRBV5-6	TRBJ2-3	CASSWRLVSGTDTQYF	TGTGCCAGCAGCTGGAGACTAGTCAGCGGCACAGATACGCAGTATTTT
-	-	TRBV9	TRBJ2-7	CASSDSPSVGSFYEQYF	TGTGCCAGCAGCGACTCCCCCAGTGTCGGGAGTTTCTACGAGCAGTACTTC
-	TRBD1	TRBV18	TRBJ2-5	CASQGAGGETQYF	TGTGCCAGTCAAGGAGCAGGGGGAGAGACCCAGTACTTC
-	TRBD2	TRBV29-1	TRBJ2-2	CSVLGVAGGRNTGELFF	TGCAGCGTTTTGGGAGTAGCGGGAGGAAGGAACACCGGGGAGCTGTTTTTT
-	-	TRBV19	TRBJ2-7	CASSAGPTYEQYF	TGTGCCAGTAGTGCGGGTCCGACCTACGAGCAGTACTTC
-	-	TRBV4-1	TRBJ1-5	CASSQEEGSGQPQHF	TGCGCCAGCAGCCAAGAAGAAGGGTCGGGTCAGCCCCAGCATTTT
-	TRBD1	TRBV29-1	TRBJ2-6	CSVESQGEFSSGANVLTF	TGCAGCGTTGAATCTCAGGGGGAGTTTTCCTCTGGGGCCAACGTCCTGACTTTC
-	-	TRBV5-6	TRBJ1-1	CATSLHGLNTEAFF	TGTGCCACCTCACTTCACGGGTTGAACACTGAAGCTTTCTTT